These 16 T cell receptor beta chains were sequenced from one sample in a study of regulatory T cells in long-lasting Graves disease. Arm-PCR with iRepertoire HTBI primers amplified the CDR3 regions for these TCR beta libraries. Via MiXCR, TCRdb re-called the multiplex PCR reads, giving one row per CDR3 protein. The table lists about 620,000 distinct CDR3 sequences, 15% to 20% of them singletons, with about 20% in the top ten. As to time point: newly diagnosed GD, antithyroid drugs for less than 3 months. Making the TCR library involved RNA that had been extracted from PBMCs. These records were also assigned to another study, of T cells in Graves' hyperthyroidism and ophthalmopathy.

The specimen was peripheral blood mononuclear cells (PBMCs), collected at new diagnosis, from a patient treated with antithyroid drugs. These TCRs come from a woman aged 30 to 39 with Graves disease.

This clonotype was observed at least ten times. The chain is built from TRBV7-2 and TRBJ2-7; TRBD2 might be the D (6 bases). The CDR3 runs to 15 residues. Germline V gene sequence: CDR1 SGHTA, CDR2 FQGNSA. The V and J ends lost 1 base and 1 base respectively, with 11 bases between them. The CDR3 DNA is TGTGCCAGCAGCTTAGAGAGGGCGGGGTCCTACGAGCAGTACTTC. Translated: CASSLERAGSYEQYF.

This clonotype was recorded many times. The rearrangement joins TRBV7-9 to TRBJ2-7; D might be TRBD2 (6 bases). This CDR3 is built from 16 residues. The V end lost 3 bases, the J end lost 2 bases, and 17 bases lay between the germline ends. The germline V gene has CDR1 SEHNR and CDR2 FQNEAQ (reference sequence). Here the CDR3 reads CASSLGGTVGPYEQYF. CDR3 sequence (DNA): TGTGCCAGCAGCTTGGGCGGGACTGTCGGTCCCTACGAGCAGTACTTC.

The chain's CDR3 is CASRRTSGRVGEQYF. The CDR3 nucleotides are TGTGCCAGCAGGCGGACTAGCGGGAGGGTAGGAGAGCAGTACTTC. The rearrangement links TRBV27 to TRBJ2-7, with 15 bases aligning to TRBD2. With V trimmed by 6 bases and J by 7 bases, 7 bases remained unmatched. Germline CDR1 reads MNHEY; CDR2 reads SMNVEV (reference sequence). The CDR3 loop spans 15 amino acids.

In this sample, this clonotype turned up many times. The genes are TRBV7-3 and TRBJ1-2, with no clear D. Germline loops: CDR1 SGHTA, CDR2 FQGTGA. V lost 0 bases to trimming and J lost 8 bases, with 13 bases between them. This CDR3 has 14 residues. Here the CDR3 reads CASSLTGLAEGYTF. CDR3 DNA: TGTGCCAGCAGCTTAACAGGACTGGCCGAGGGCTACACCTTC.

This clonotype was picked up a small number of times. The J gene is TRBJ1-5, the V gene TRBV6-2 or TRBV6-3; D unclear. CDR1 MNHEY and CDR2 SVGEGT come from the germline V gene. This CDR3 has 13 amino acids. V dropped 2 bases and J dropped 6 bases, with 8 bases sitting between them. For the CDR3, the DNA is TGTGCCAGCAGTTACGCCCACACTCAGCCCCAGCATTTT. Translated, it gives CASSYAHTQPQHF.

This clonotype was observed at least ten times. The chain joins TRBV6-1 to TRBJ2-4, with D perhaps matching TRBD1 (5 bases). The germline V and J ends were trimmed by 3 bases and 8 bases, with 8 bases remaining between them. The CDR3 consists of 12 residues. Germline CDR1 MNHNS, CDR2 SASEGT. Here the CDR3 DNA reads TGTGCCAGCAGTGAGATCAGGGACATTCAGTACTTC. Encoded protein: CASSEIRDIQYF.

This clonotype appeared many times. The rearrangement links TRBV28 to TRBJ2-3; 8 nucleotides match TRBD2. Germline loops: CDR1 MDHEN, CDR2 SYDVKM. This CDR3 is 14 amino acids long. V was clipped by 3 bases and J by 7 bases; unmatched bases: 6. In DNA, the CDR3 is TGTGCCAGCAGTTTCAGCGGGAGTTTAAATACGCAGTATTTT. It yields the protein CASSFSGSLNTQYF.

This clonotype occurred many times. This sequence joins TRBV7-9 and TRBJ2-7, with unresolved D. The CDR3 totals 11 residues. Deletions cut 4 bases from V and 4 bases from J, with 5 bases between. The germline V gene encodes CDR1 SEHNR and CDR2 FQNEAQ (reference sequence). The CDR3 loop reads CASSSEYEQYF. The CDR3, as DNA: TGTGCCAGCAGCTCAGAGTACGAGCAGTACTTC.

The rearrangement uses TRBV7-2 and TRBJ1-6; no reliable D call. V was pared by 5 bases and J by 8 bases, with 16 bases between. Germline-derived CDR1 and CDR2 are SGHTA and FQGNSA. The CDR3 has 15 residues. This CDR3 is CASSPRTRNDSPLHF. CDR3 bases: TGTGCCAGCAGCCCACGGACCCGCAATGATTCACCCCTCCACTTT.

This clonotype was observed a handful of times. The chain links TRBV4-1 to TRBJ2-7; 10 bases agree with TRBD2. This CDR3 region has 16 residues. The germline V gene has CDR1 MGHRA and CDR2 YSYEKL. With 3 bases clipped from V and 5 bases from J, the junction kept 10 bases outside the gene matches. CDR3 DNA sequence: TGCGCCAGCAGCCATCCTTCTAGCGGGAGAGGTAACGAGCAGTACTTC. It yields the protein CASSHPSSGRGNEQYF.

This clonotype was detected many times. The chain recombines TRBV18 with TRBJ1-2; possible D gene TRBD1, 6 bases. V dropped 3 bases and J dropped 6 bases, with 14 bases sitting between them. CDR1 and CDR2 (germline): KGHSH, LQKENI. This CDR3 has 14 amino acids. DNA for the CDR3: TGTGCCAGCTCACCCTCACAGGGAATGGATGGCTACACCTTC. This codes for CASSPSQGMDGYTF. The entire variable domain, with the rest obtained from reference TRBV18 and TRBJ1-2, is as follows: NAGVMQNPRHLVRRRGQEARLRCSPMKGHSHVYWYRQLPEEGLKFMVYLQKENIIDESGMPKERFSAEFPKEGPSILRIQQVVRGDSAAYFCASSPSQGMDGYTFGSGTRLTVV.

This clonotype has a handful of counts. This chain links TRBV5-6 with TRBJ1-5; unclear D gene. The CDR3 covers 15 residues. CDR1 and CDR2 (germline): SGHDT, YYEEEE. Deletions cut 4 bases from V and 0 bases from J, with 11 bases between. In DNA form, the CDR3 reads TGTGCCAGCAGCCTATTGGGGATTAGCAATCAGCCCCAGCATTTT. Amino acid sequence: CASSLLGISNQPQHF.

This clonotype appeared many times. The CDR3 sequence is CASTYRDGETQYF. The DNA for the CDR3 is TGTGCCAGCACCTACCGGGACGGAGAGACCCAGTACTTC. The rearrangement links TRBV2 to TRBJ2-5, with D tentatively TRBD1 or TRBD2 (5 bases each). Germline loops: CDR1 SNHLY, CDR2 FYNNEI. This CDR3 spans 13 amino acids. V was shortened by 7 bases and J by 4 bases, with 13 bases between the two germline ends.

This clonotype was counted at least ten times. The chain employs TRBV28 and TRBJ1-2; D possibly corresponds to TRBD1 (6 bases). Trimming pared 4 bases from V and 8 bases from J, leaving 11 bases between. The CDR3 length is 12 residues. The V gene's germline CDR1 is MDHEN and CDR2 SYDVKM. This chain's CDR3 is CASSSGAVGYTF. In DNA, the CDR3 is TGTGCCAGCAGTTCAGGGGCGGTAGGCTACACCTTC.

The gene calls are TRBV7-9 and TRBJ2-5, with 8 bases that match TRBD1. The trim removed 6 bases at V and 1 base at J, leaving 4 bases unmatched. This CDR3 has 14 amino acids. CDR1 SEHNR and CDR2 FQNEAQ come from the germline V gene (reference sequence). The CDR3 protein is CASRHTGGQETQYF. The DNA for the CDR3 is TGTGCCAGCAGGCATACAGGGGGCCAAGAGACCCAGTACTTC.

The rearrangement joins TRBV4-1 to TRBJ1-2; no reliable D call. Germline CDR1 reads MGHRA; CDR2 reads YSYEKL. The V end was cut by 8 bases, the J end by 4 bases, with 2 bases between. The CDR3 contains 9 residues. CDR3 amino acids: CASFYGYTF. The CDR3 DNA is TGCGCCAGCTTCTATGGCTACACCTTC.